This T cell receptor beta chain was obtained from a study of blood T cells in healthy people across ages. Notes on the study in general: Since the PBMCs were unsorted, naive and antigen-experienced cells could not be conclusively compared.

This CDR3 is 16 amino acids long. V was clipped by 8 bases and J by 4 bases; unmatched bases: 11. Looked up from germline, CDR1 is SGHTA and CDR2 is FQGNSA. For the second PCR, which ran for about 7 to 11 cycles, a sample-barcoded 5' primer and a J-beta primer mix were used. Each CDR3 protein gets one entry after TCRdb re-called the 5' RACE reads with MiXCR. The sample records about 730,000 distinct CDR3 sequences, about 42% being singletons. Remarks on this clonotype: Its specificity is not known.

The clonotype originates from a woman in her fifties or sixties in good health. The chain recombines TRBV7-2 with TRBJ2-3; 11 bases match TRBD2. The specimen was blood. The CDR3 loop reads CASGLLAGEGADTQYF. The CDR3 DNA reads as TGTGCCAGCGGATTACTAGCGGGAGAGGGAGCAGATACGCAGTATTTT.